This is a list of T cell receptor beta chains from one sample in a study of cytomegalovirus exposure and HLA in healthy donors. Only in-frame clones appear in the TCRdb table, and some are missing; sequencing was by immunoSEQ multiplex PCR. The sample has some 140,000 clones, roughly 80% seen once. The sample taken for sequencing was PBMCs. The receptor source for this set is a woman aged 50 to 60 in good health and CMV-seropositive. Each CDR3 is given without its conserved first and last residue.

V gene,J gene,CDR3 protein
TRBV30,TRBJ1-5,AWSTTGDQPQH
TRBV10-3,TRBJ1-1,AISAQDRGMSTEAF
TRBV6-1,TRBJ1-2,ASSELLGQGPYGYT
TRBV6-1,TRBJ1-2,AGRGMMGPNT
TRBV11-3,TRBJ1-4,ASGYDRGRRSTNEKLF
TRBV19,TRBJ1-2,ASVPGGGGYT
TRBV11-2,TRBJ1-1,ASSTSLQGSTEAF
TRBV7-6,TRBJ2-7,ASSFGTGKNMYEQY
TRBV9,TRBJ1-5,ASSVQGTNQPQH
TRBV7-9,TRBJ2-2,ASSRWTGDTGELF
TRBV18,TRBJ2-1,ASSPPGNPEQF
TRBV7-9,TRBJ1-1,ASSERREAF
TRBV5-1,TRBJ1-1,ASSPGQQNTEAF
TRBV21-1,TRBJ1-4,ASSKLSGRSTTNEKLF
TRBV5-1,TRBJ2-3,ASRGGVADTQY
TRBV29-1,TRBJ1-5,SVRSGLNQPQH
TRBV7-2,TRBJ2-3,ASSFGLGGDTQY
TRBV14,TRBJ1-5,ASSYRVGQPQH
TRBV27,TRBJ2-7,ASSPSGGEAPYEQY
TRBV28,TRBJ2-1,ASSLGGEGNEQF
TRBV5-1,TRBJ1-1,ASSPGGGNTEAF
TRBV2,TRBJ1-4,ASSEEVPSTGYSKLF
TRBV4-1,TRBJ2-1,ASSQDEGGPYNEQF
TRBV7-2,TRBJ2-5,ASSLARETQY
TRBV29-1,TRBJ2-2,SVGEAGELF
TRBV10-3,TRBJ1-2,AISESQGDGYT
TRBV30,TRBJ1-5,AWRKGGPHQPQH
TRBV28,TRBJ2-1,ASPKEGGVYNEQF
TRBV4-1,TRBJ1-2,ASSQAQLGGYT
TRBV5-6,TRBJ1-1,ASSFERAWGDTEAF
TRBV18,TRBJ2-7,ASSPDRAREQY
TRBV5-1,TRBJ2-3,ASSPGWGGAPDTQY
TRBV19,TRBJ2-5,ATASGGQETQY
TRBV28,TRBJ2-7,ASSIQGIGIYEQY